The 25 T cell receptor beta chains below all came from one sample that was sequenced in a study of T-cell reconstitution after alpha-beta-depleted transplantation in children. Unique molecular identifiers were incorporated into the prepared TCRbeta library. TCRdb called the PCR reads again in MiXCR, with one record for every CDR3 protein. The sample has roughly 590,000 distinct CDR3 sequences, over 15% seen once. The material was PBMCs from the stem cell graft donor, obtained from the stem cell graft. These receptors were collected from a human donor who donated a stem cell graft to a child with acute myeloid leukemia.

This clonotype was recorded a few times. J is TRBJ1-4 and V is TRBV18; 10 bases are shared with TRBD1. V was pared by 2 bases and J by 13 bases, with 4 bases of the junction left unmatched. The germline V gene has CDR1 KGHSH and CDR2 LQKENI. CDR3 length: 13 residues. The CDR3 coding sequence is TGTGCCAGCTCACCAGGACAGGGGGATGGACTGTTTTTT. It translates to CASSPGQGDGLFF.

This clonotype was observed a handful of times. This chain joins TRBV7-9 and TRBJ2-1; TRBD2 is a possible D gene (7 bases). This CDR3 spans 13 amino acids. V lost 3 bases, J lost 10 bases, and 13 bases lay in between. CDR1 and CDR2 (germline): SEHNR, FQNEAQ (reference sequence). The CDR3 DNA is TGTGCCAGCAGCTTTGGGGGGGCGGAGGAGCAGTTCTTC. Its translation: CASSFGGAEEQFF.

This clonotype showed up many times. The rearrangement joins TRBV20-1 to TRBJ2-3; 12 bases align to TRBD2. The germline CDR1 and CDR2 sequences are DFQATT and SNEGSKA (reference sequence). CDR3 length equals 15 residues. J gave up 3 bases and V 5 bases, and 6 bases lay outside the gene matches. The CDR3 DNA sequence: TGCAGTGCTTCCCGTACTAGCGGGGGGACAGATACGCAGTATTTT. This gives the protein CSASRTSGGTDTQYF.

The gene calls are TRBV11-3 and TRBJ2-1; D gene ambiguous. Trimming removed 5 bases at V and 2 bases at J, with 10 bases between. Germline V lookup: CDR1 SGHNT, CDR2 YENEEA. CDR3 size: 14 residues. As DNA, the CDR3 is TGTGCCAGCAGCGGTAGTGGGGCCTACAATGAGCAGTTCTTC. Its protein product is CASSGSGAYNEQFF.

The chain couples TRBV7-2 to TRBJ2-3; D unclear. V lost 2 bases to trimming and J lost 0 bases, with 12 bases between them. Looked up from germline, CDR1 is SGHTA and CDR2 is FQGNSA. The CDR3 extends over 16 amino acids. CDR3 nucleotides: TGTGCCAGCAGCTTACTCCCCCGTTCTAGCACAGATACGCAGTATTTT. It specifies CASSLLPRSSTDTQYF.

This clonotype was seen ten or more times. The rearrangement links TRBV29-1 to TRBJ2-2; possibly TRBD2 for D (5 bases). The CDR3 runs to 15 residues. Trimming pared 5 bases from V and 0 bases from J, leaving 13 bases between. Germline lookup yields CDR1 SQVTM and CDR2 ANQGSEA. CDR3 protein: CSVQISGANTGELFF. DNA for the CDR3: TGCAGCGTTCAAATCTCCGGGGCGAACACCGGGGAGCTGTTTTTT.

This clonotype has just a few counts. This rearrangement joins TRBV7-8 to TRBJ2-5; D assignment may be TRBD1 or TRBD2 (5 bases each). Germline CDR1 and CDR2: SGHVS and FQNEAQ. Trimming took off 0 bases at V and 9 bases at J, with 23 bases between the two ends. The CDR3 spans 17 residues. CDR3 protein: CASSLAGDRTYRAAQYF. The CDR3 bases are TGTGCCAGCAGCTTAGCGGGAGACAGAACTTATAGGGCGGCCCAGTACTTC.

The V and J genes are TRBV4-3 and TRBJ1-4; no firm D call. Looked up from germline, CDR1 is LGHNA and CDR2 is YSLEER. CDR3 length: 15 residues. Deletions cut 4 bases from V and 5 bases from J, with 14 bases between. The CDR3 here is CASSPGRPANEKLFF. Here the CDR3 DNA reads TGCGCCAGCAGCCCCGGTAGACCGGCGAATGAAAAACTGTTTTTT.

The chain links TRBV7-6 to TRBJ2-1, with D possibly matching TRBD2 (6 bases). V was shortened by 1 base and J by 0 bases, with 13 bases between the two germline ends. The CDR3 spans 17 residues. CDR1 SGHVS and CDR2 FNYEAQ come from the germline V gene. The CDR3: CASSLVGGFRSYNEQFF. CDR3 nucleotides: TGTGCCAGCAGCTTAGTTGGGGGGTTCCGCTCCTACAATGAGCAGTTCTTC.

This clonotype was counted at least ten times. The chain is built from TRBV12-3 or TRBV12-4 and TRBJ2-1; D is ambiguous. CDR3 length: 13 amino acids. Trimming took off 10 bases at V and 0 bases at J, with 10 bases between the two ends. The CDR3 protein is CATLSSSYNEQFF. CDR3 nucleotide sequence: TGTGCCACGTTGTCAAGCTCCTACAATGAGCAGTTCTTC.

This clonotype was seen many times. CDR3 amino acids: CSVEDQGFNTEAFF. The CDR3, as DNA: TGCAGCGTTGAAGACCAGGGGTTTAACACTGAAGCTTTCTTT. The rearrangement links TRBV29-1 to TRBJ1-1; D is perhaps TRBD1 (6 bases). The CDR3 has 14 amino acids. With 0 bases removed from V and 2 bases from J, the gap between germline ends came to 10 bases. The V gene's germline CDR1 is SQVTM and CDR2 ANQGSEA.

The chain carries TRBV13 and TRBJ1-5; D remains ambiguous. Trimming removed 3 bases from V and 2 bases from J, with 8 bases in between. The CDR3 spans 14 residues. Germline CDR1 is PRHDT and CDR2 is FYEKMQ (reference sequence). In DNA, the CDR3 is TGTGCCAGCAGCTTTCGCCGGGGCAATCAGCCCCAGCATTTT. Its translation is CASSFRRGNQPQHF.

This chain links TRBV5-1 with TRBJ2-5, with 7 bases that match TRBD1. CDR1 SGHRS and CDR2 YFSETQ come from the germline V gene. Trimming took 4 bases from V and 5 from J; bases not matched to a gene: 14. This CDR3 spans 16 amino acids. The CDR3 nucleotides read TGCGCCAGCAGCCCCGGGGACAGCCTAATCCGGGAGACCCAGTACTTC. This sequence encodes CASSPGDSLIRETQYF.

This clonotype was observed many times. V and J are TRBV13 and TRBJ1-1, with D hard to call. The CDR3 has 10 amino acids. Trimming stripped 3 bases from V and 6 bases from J, with 2 bases between. Germline V gene lookup returns CDR1 PRHDT and CDR2 FYEKMQ (reference sequence). The CDR3 loop is CASSFPEAFF. The DNA of the CDR3 is TGTGCCAGCAGCTTCCCTGAAGCTTTCTTT.

The rearrangement links TRBV11-2 to TRBJ2-2; 14 bases agree with TRBD2. From germline, CDR1 is SGHAT and CDR2 FQNNGV. The CDR3 runs 20 residues. The trim removed 4 bases at V and 0 bases at J, leaving 10 bases unmatched. The CDR3 spells CASSSPPGLAGASNTGELFF. In nucleotides, the CDR3 is TGTGCCAGCAGCTCCCCTCCGGGACTAGCGGGGGCCTCGAACACCGGGGAGCTGTTTTTT.

This clonotype was detected only a few times. This rearrangement joins TRBV24-1 to TRBJ1-5, with TRBD1 matching 7 bases. V lost 3 bases and J lost 7; bases outside the gene matches: 5. Germline loops: CDR1 KGHDR, CDR2 SFDVKD. This CDR3 has 14 residues. The CDR3 protein is CATSDPGGSQPQHF. The CDR3 region has the DNA TGTGCCACCAGTGATCCAGGGGGAAGCCAGCCCCAGCATTTT.

Concerning this clonotype: Just one base apart from a much larger clone, this may be a read error. The rearrangement joins TRBV7-9 to TRBJ1-2, with D perhaps TRBD1 (6 bases). The V end lost 9 bases, the J end lost 9 bases, and 17 bases lay between the germline ends. Germline CDR1 is SEHNR and CDR2 is FQNEAQ (reference sequence). This CDR3 spans 12 amino acids. CDR3 amino acids: CARSPGQSSYTF. CDR3 bases: TGTGCCAGGAGCCCTGGACAGTCCAGCTACACCTTC.

Only a few counts were recorded for this clonotype. The chain uses TRBV12-3 or TRBV12-4 and TRBJ1-3; D remains unclear. With 5 bases removed from V and 3 bases from J, the gap between germline ends came to 8 bases. The CDR3 runs to 13 residues. The CDR3 protein is CASSAAFGNTIYF. The CDR3 nucleotides read TGTGCCAGCAGTGCCGCGTTTGGAAACACCATATATTTT.

Ten or more counts support this clonotype. The chain couples TRBV20-1 to TRBJ2-5; TRBD1 aligns across 11 bases. The germline CDR1 and CDR2 sequences are DFQATT and SNEGSKA (reference sequence). After removal of 6 bases from V and 3 bases from J, the junction contained 9 bases not matched to a gene. The CDR3 extends over 15 amino acids. The DNA of the CDR3 is TGCAGTGCAGTAAGGACAGGGGGCTTGAAAGAGACCCAGTACTTC. Its protein is CSAVRTGGLKETQYF.

This chain connects TRBV24-1 to TRBJ2-2; TRBD1 matches 8 bases. V dropped 4 bases and J dropped 0; count of bases not matched to a gene: 3. The length of the CDR3 is 16 residues. Germline CDR1 KGHDR, CDR2 SFDVKD. The CDR3 sequence: CATSDRQGTNTGELFF. The CDR3 region has the DNA TGTGCCACCAGTGACCGACAGGGGACGAACACCGGGGAGCTGTTTTTT.

This clonotype was observed many times. J is TRBJ2-7 and V is TRBV29-1; no clear D gene. In germline, CDR1 is SQVTM, CDR2 ANQGSEA. The V end was cut by 4 bases, the J end by 3 bases, with 13 bases between. The CDR3 covers 13 residues. The CDR3 reads CSVAGPSYYEQYF. The DNA of the CDR3 is TGCAGCGTTGCCGGGCCCTCATACTACGAGCAGTACTTC.

V is TRBV7-9 and J is TRBJ2-3; D is unresolved. The V gene lost 2 bases and the J gene lost 0 bases, with 9 bases spanning the gap. This CDR3 has 15 amino acids. Germline lookup yields CDR1 SEHNR and CDR2 FQNEAQ (reference sequence). CDR3 bases: TGTGCCAGCAGCTTACTCGTCGGAAGCACAGATACGCAGTATTTT. It encodes CASSLLVGSTDTQYF.

There are many counts of this clonotype. The rearrangement uses TRBV10-3 and TRBJ2-5, with D hard to call. The CDR3 covers 13 residues. Trimming removed 6 bases at V and 3 bases at J, with 11 bases between. The germline V gene has CDR1 ENHRY and CDR2 SYGVKD. The CDR3 bases are TGTGCCATCAGACCCTTATCAGAAGAGACCCAGTACTTC. It is translated as CAIRPLSEETQYF.

A word on this clonotype: A much larger clone is a single base away; this may be a read error. Given the absence of the conserved phenylalanine or tryptophan at the CDR3 end, a read error is likely. The chain uses TRBV29-1 and TRBJ1-1; perhaps TRBD1 as D (5 bases). Germline CDR1 is SQVTM and CDR2 is ANQGSEA. Trimming stripped 4 bases from V and 6 bases from J, with 18 bases between. The CDR3 consists of 14 residues. The CDR3 sequence: CSVARRGILPEAFS. The CDR3, as DNA: TGCAGCGTTGCCAGGAGGGGTATATTGCCTGAAGCTTTCTCT.

The chain recombines TRBV7-6 with TRBJ2-5; perhaps TRBD1 as D (5 bases). The CDR3 extends over 15 amino acids. Between the trimmed V and J ends, which lost 3 bases and 5 bases, there was a span of 16 bases. Per the germline V gene, CDR1 is SGHVS and CDR2 is FNYEAQ. CDR3 in amino acids: CASSFSPTVAETQYF. The CDR3 nucleotides are TGTGCCAGCAGCTTCTCCCCGACAGTAGCCGAGACCCAGTACTTC.